This T cell receptor (beta chain) derives from a study of OX40 agonist ivuxolimab in advanced cancers. Study-level points and caveats: Mean expanded clone counts were higher in CD8+ than CD4+ T cells. It was not determined which antigens were specifically recognized by the peripheral T cells that had undergone clonal expansion.

The CDR3 consists of 12 residues. Looked up from germline, CDR1 is SEHNR and CDR2 is FQNEAQ (reference sequence). V lost 8 bases, J lost 1 base, and 0 bases stayed unmatched. Systemic immunosuppression or a history of autoimmune disease excluded patients. Sampling times: baseline, cycle 4 day 1, cycle 7 day 1. As regards this clone: What it recognizes is unknown.

Clones were read by immunoSEQ multiplex PCR, and TCRdb kept only the in-frame ones, dropping some. This repertoire shows roughly 68,000 clones, about 80% found once; its top ten account for over 1.3%. The receptor comes from an adult with an advanced solid tumor such as melanoma, head and neck, liver or kidney cancer. The specimen comprised CD4+ or CD8+ T cells sorted from blood, sampled in a trial of the OX40 agonist ivuxolimab. The chain uses TRBV7-9 and TRBJ2-3, with 7 bases that match TRBD1. Here the CDR3 DNA reads TGTGCCAGCGGACAGGGCACAGATACGCAGTATTTT. It translates to CASGQGTDTQYF.